Listed below are T cell receptor beta chains from one sample, sequenced in a study of blood T cells in healthy people across ages. TCRdb reprocessed the 5' RACE reads with MiXCR, giving one entry per CDR3 protein. There are fewer than 900,000 distinct CDR3 sequences in the sample; under 40% occur only once, and over 10% lies in the top ten. What was sequenced was blood. The receptors come from a man aged 18 to 30 in good health. CDR3s include the opening cysteine and the closing phenylalanine or tryptophan. A D gene is named only where the DNA matches it firmly. Rows give clone size only sometimes, using once, few, many, or a class for an expanded clone.

v_gene	j_gene	abundance	d_gene	CDR3aa	CDR3nt
TRBV27	TRBJ1-2	.	.	CASSRTGRNYGYTF	TGTGCCAGCAGTCGAACAGGGCGGAACTATGGCTACACCTTC
TRBV12-3/TRBV12-4	TRBJ2-1	.	TRBD2	CASSLHRLRSGGAFWGQAYNEQFF	TGTGCCAGCAGTTTACACCGGCTCCGTAGCGGGGGGGCCTTTTGGGGTCAGGCCTACAATGAGCAGTTCTTC
TRBV10-3	TRBJ2-7	.	TRBD1	CAISQRDRVIYEQYF	TGTGCCATCAGTCAAAGGGACAGGGTGATCTACGAGCAGTACTTC
TRBV5-6	TRBJ1-1	.	TRBD1	CASSLGQGALNTEAFF	TGTGCCAGCAGCTTGGGACAGGGGGCGTTGAACACTGAAGCTTTCTTT
TRBV5-1	TRBJ2-5	many	TRBD2	CASSLGSGDPYF	TGCGCCAGCAGCTTGGGTAGCGGGGACCCGTACTTC
TRBV4-2	TRBJ1-6	.	.	CASSQPGPTRNSPLHF	TGTGCCAGCAGCCAACCGGGACCTACCCGTAATTCACCCCTCCACTTT
TRBV28	TRBJ2-1	.	.	CASSLLGNIRNNEQFF	TGTGCCAGCAGTTTACTTGGGAATATCCGTAACAATGAGCAGTTCTTC
TRBV7-8	TRBJ1-2	.	.	CASSRAGTLNYGYTF	TGTGCCAGCAGCCGGGCAGGGACCCTTAACTATGGCTACACCTTC
TRBV7-9	TRBJ2-1	.	.	CASSYLRGLHNEQFF	TGTGCCAGCAGCTATCTTAGGGGACTGCACAATGAGCAGTTCTTC
TRBV2	TRBJ2-5	once	.	CASEGNEQYF	TGTGCCAGTGAAGGGAATGAGCAGTACTTC
TRBV9	TRBJ2-7	.	.	CASSVAYRDTHNEQYF	TGTGCCAGCAGCGTAGCCTACCGGGACACCCACAATGAGCAGTACTTC
TRBV4-1	TRBJ2-5	.	TRBD1	CASSQDPGGFETQYF	TGCGCCAGCAGCCAAGATCCAGGGGGATTTGAGACCCAGTACTTC
TRBV29-1	TRBJ2-7	.	TRBD1	CSVTGTVTYEQYF	TGCAGCGTTACCGGGACAGTCACCTACGAGCAGTACTTC
TRBV12-3/TRBV12-4	TRBJ1-5	few	.	CASSLGVDSGLYNQPQHF	TGTGCCAGCAGTTTAGGGGTCGACAGTGGACTTTACAATCAGCCCCAGCATTTT